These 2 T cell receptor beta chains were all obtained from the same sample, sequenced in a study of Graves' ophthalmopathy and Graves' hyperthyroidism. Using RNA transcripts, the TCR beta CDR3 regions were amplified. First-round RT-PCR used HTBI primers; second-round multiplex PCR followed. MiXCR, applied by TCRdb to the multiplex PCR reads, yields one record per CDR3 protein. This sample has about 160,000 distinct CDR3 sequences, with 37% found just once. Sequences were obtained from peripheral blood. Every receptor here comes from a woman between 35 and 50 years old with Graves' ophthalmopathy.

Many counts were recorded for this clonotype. CDR3 coding DNA: TGTGCCAGCAGACCAGGGGTCGGGGAGACCCAGTACTTC. Its protein is CASRPGVGETQYF. This chain joins TRBV12-3 or TRBV12-4 and TRBJ2-5, with D perhaps matching TRBD1 (6 bases). Trimming took 6 bases from V and 5 from J, leaving 13 bases between them. This CDR3 is 13 amino acids long.

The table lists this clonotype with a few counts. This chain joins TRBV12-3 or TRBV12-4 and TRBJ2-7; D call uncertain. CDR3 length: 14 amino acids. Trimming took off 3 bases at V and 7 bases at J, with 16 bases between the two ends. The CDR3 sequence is CASSFVDFRWEQYF. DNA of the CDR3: TGTGCCAGCAGTTTTGTGGATTTCAGATGGGAGCAGTACTTC.